Presented here are 21 T cell receptor beta chains from one specimen sequenced in a study of blood T cells in healthy people across ages. A J-beta primer mix and a sample-barcoded 5' primer were used in a second PCR of roughly 6 to 12 cycles. Using its own MiXCR run on the 5' RACE reads, TCRdb lists one record per CDR3 protein. The data hold 1.8 million or so distinct CDR3 sequences, with roughly 43% observed a single time. Sequenced input: blood. All receptors derive from a human donor in good health.

Worth noting for this clonotype: The germline gene is not matched at one end of the junction; a read error may be the cause. The V and J genes are TRBV7-2 and TRBJ1-4; D might be TRBD1 (6 bases). The CDR3 contains 14 residues. Germline V lookup: CDR1 SGHTA, CDR2 FQGNSA. Written as DNA, the CDR3 is TGTGCCAGCGGCCGGGACATCAGTAATGAAATACTGTTTTTT. Translated, it gives CASGRDISNEILFF. The variable domain in full, with the rest retrieved from reference TRBV7-2 and TRBJ1-4, is GAGVSQSPSNKVTEKGKDVELRCDPISGHTALYWYRQSLGQGLEFLIYFQGNSAPDKSGLPSDRFSAERTGGSVSTLTIQRTQQEDSAVYLCASGRDISNEILFFGSGTQLSVL.

Many counts were recorded for this clonotype. The chain joins TRBV12-3 or TRBV12-4 to TRBJ2-7, with D hard to call. Deletions cut 3 bases from V and 2 bases from J, with 8 bases between. There are 13 residues in the CDR3. The CDR3 is CASSFSPTYEQYF. The CDR3 DNA reads as TGTGCCAGCAGTTTTTCCCCGACCTACGAGCAGTACTTC.

This chain links TRBV15 with TRBJ2-3, with a weak D call TRBD2 (7 bases). Germline V gene data show CDR1 as LNHNV and CDR2 as YYDKDF (reference sequence). The V end lost 0 bases, the J end lost 4 bases, and 11 bases lay between the germline ends. CDR3 length: 15 residues. The CDR3, as DNA: TGTGCCACCAGCAGAGAGAGGGGGGGCGCAGATACGCAGTATTTT. As protein: CATSRERGGADTQYF.

This chain joins TRBV5-1 and TRBJ2-1, with 12 positions matching TRBD2. In germline, CDR1 is SGHRS, CDR2 YFSETQ. V was clipped by 4 bases and J by 5 bases; unmatched bases: 7. The CDR3 runs 16 residues. The CDR3 DNA reads as TGCGCCAGCAGCCCCACGACTAGCGGGGGCCACAATGAGCAGTTCTTC. Its translation is CASSPTTSGGHNEQFF. The whole variable domain, filled in from reference TRBV5-1 and TRBJ2-1, reads KAGVTQTPRYLIKTRGQQVTLSCSPISGHRSVSWYQQTPGQGLQFLFEYFSETQRNKGNFPGRFSGRQFSNSRSEMNVSTLELGDSALYLCASSPTTSGGHNEQFFGPGTRLTVL.

This clonotype was recorded a few times. Its ends do not fully match the called genes, so a read error is possible. The chain joins TRBV12-3 or TRBV12-4 to TRBJ1-1; tentative D call: TRBD1 (6 bases). This CDR3 has 14 residues. Here the CDR3 DNA reads TGTGCCAGTAGTTGGGGGGGCGTTAAGACTGAAGCTTTCTTT. Its translation: CASSWGGVKTEAFF.

The CDR3 nucleotides read TGTGCCAGCGTAGACAGGAACGCTGGCTACACCTTC. Translating it yields CASVDRNAGYTF. The genes are TRBV28 and TRBJ1-2; the D gene is possibly TRBD1 (6 bases). This CDR3 has 12 residues. Germline V lookup: CDR1 MDHEN, CDR2 SYDVKM. V was pared by 8 bases and J by 7 bases, with 14 bases between.

The gene calls are TRBV9 and TRBJ1-2; 7 bases agree with TRBD1. The germline CDR1 and CDR2 sequences are SGDLS and YYNGEE. The J segment lost 4 bases and the V segment lost 0 bases, leaving 3 bases of the junction unmatched. The CDR3 length is 14 residues. The CDR3 region is CASSVGPGGYGYTF. The CDR3 DNA reads TGTGCCAGCAGCGTAGGACCAGGGGGCTATGGCTACACCTTC.

The rearrangement links TRBV14 to TRBJ1-4, with D maybe TRBD1 (6 bases). This CDR3 is built from 16 residues. Trimming took off 0 bases at V and 8 bases at J, with 16 bases between the two ends. Germline CDR1 is SGHDN and CDR2 is FVKESK. The CDR3 coding sequence is TGTGCCAGCAGCCAAGATCGGTACGGACAGAGAGAAAAACTGTTTTTT. Translating it yields CASSQDRYGQREKLFF.

This clonotype has just a few counts. This rearrangement joins TRBV6-5 to TRBJ2-1; no definite D call. Germline loops: CDR1 MNHEY, CDR2 SVGAGI. V lost 0 bases and J 4 bases, leaving 7 bases between the germline ends. This CDR3 has 14 residues. CDR3 in amino acids: CASSYSTQYNEQFF. The DNA for the CDR3 is TGTGCCAGCAGTTACTCGACGCAGTACAATGAGCAGTTCTTC.

The V gene is TRBV12-3 or TRBV12-4, the J gene TRBJ1-2; D is ambiguous. Between the trimmed V and J ends, which lost 8 bases and 4 bases, there was a span of 8 bases. This CDR3 is 11 amino acids long. Here the CDR3 DNA reads TGTGCCAGCTGGGAGGGCTATGGCTACACCTTC. It is translated as CASWEGYGYTF.

The chain uses TRBV29-1 and TRBJ2-1, with a possible D match to TRBD1 (6 bases). Germline V gene data show CDR1 as SQVTM and CDR2 as ANQGSEA. The CDR3 runs 12 residues. V was trimmed by 6 bases and J by 6 bases, leaving 12 bases between them. The CDR3 protein is CSVKTGFNEQFF. The CDR3 DNA follows: TGCAGCGTGAAAACAGGGTTCAATGAGCAGTTCTTC.

This clonotype was counted a few times. The gene calls are TRBV12-5 and TRBJ1-2, with 8 bases that match TRBD1. There are 16 residues in the CDR3. The germline CDR1 and CDR2 sequences are LGHNT and FRNRAP. Trimming removed 6 bases from V and 6 bases from J; junction bases left unmatched: 15. The CDR3 DNA sequence: TGTGCTAGTGGCTACCAAAAAGGCCCAGGGGGCGATGGCTACACCTTC. This translates into CASGYQKGPGGDGYTF.

Many counts were recorded for this clonotype. CDR3 loop: CSARDGGQETQYF. The CDR3 DNA reads as TGCAGTGCTAGAGACGGGGGCCAAGAGACCCAGTACTTC. The genes are TRBV20-1 and TRBJ2-5; maybe TRBD2 (6 bases). Trimming cost V 0 bases and J 1 base, with 6 bases left between them. Germline CDR1 is DFQATT and CDR2 is SNEGSKA (reference sequence). The CDR3 sequence is 13 residues long.

The chain links TRBV7-9 to TRBJ2-1; no clear D gene. In germline, CDR1 is SEHNR, CDR2 FQNEAQ (reference sequence). This CDR3 spans 15 amino acids. The V end lost 1 base, the J end lost 7 bases, and 14 bases lay between the germline ends. CDR3: CASSLVSAPRNEQFF. The CDR3, as DNA: TGTGCCAGCAGCTTAGTCTCGGCCCCCAGGAATGAGCAGTTCTTC.

The V and J genes are TRBV7-6 and TRBJ2-1; 7 bases are a match to TRBD2. Germline V CDR1 and CDR2: SGHVS, FNYEAQ. The CDR3 sequence is 17 residues long. V dropped 4 bases and J dropped 1; count of bases not matched to a gene: 10. CDR3 sequence reads: CASSSGLGGGSYNEQFF. DNA for the CDR3: TGTGCCAGCAGCTCAGGTTTAGGCGGGGGTTCCTACAATGAGCAGTTCTTC.

The rearrangement uses TRBV12-3 or TRBV12-4 and TRBJ1-2; D may be TRBD1 (5 bases). The ends were cut back, 2 bases at V and 6 bases at J, with 10 bases in the middle. CDR3 length equals 13 residues. Here the CDR3 reads CASSLRGPDGYTF. The CDR3 coding sequence is TGTGCCAGCAGTTTAAGGGGACCAGATGGCTACACCTTC.

The gene calls are TRBV2 and TRBJ1-2; a possible D gene is TRBD1 (6 bases). From germline, CDR1 is SNHLY and CDR2 FYNNEI. Deletions cut 10 bases from V and 0 bases from J, with 15 bases between. This CDR3 is built from 14 residues. CDR3 residues: CAIADGQSNYGYTF. CDR3 nucleotides: TGTGCCATCGCGGACGGACAGTCTAACTATGGCTACACCTTC.

This chain joins TRBV6-6 and TRBJ2-7; 7 nucleotides match TRBD1. The junction had 8 bases not matched to a gene; V was cut back by 6 bases and J by 3 bases. Germline-derived CDR1 and CDR2 are MNHNY and SVGAGI (reference sequence). The CDR3 is made up of 14 amino acids. The DNA for the CDR3 is TGTGCCAGCAGCCAGACCCGGGACAGCTACGAGCAGTACTTC. Its protein is CASSQTRDSYEQYF.

The genes are TRBV6-2 or TRBV6-3 and TRBJ1-5; D is undetermined. The length of the CDR3 is 12 residues. Germline CDR1 and CDR2: MNHEY and SVGEGT. Trimming took off 7 bases at V and 2 bases at J, with 6 bases between the two ends. The CDR3 sequence is CASMSGNQPQHF. CDR3 nucleotide sequence: TGTGCCAGCATGTCAGGCAATCAGCCCCAGCATTTT.

This clonotype was seen once. The chain links TRBV9 to TRBJ2-1; 8 bases fit TRBD2. The CDR3 length is 15 residues. V gave up 3 bases and J gave up 8 bases; unmatched junction bases: 10. Looked up from germline, CDR1 is SGDLS and CDR2 is YYNGEE. The CDR3 spells CASSAGGLVGDEQFF. The CDR3 nucleotides are TGTGCCAGCAGCGCTGGGGGACTAGTTGGAGATGAGCAGTTCTTC.

Regarding this clonotype: One end of the junction fails to match germline, which may point to a read error. The chain couples TRBV11-2 to TRBJ1-1, with TRBD1 identical over 7 bases. The CDR3 runs to 14 residues. Germline V gene data show CDR1 as SGHAT and CDR2 as FQNNGV. The chain's CDR3 is CACSRSTGHTEAFF. DNA of the CDR3: TGTGCCTGCAGCCGATCGACAGGGCACACTGAAGCTTTCTTT.